Shown below are 15 T cell receptor beta chains from a single sample sequenced in a study of shared clonotypes between healthy human individuals. Naive CD8 cells lacked CD45RO, underwent positive selection for CCR7 and left out terminally differentiated effector memory CD45RA+ cells. The protocol was immunoSEQ multiplex PCR, while the TCRdb copy is restricted to in-frame clones and leaves out a portion. The repertoire holds roughly 2 million clones, with about 94% as singletons. Sequenced input: naive CD8+ T cells sorted from blood. Every receptor here comes from a man between 18 and 29 years old in good health.

V usage is TRBV7-9 and J usage is TRBJ2-7, with D uncertain. Trimming stripped 4 bases from V and 1 base from J, with 8 bases between. The CDR3 consists of 13 residues. Germline V gives CDR1 SEHNR, CDR2 FQNEAQ (reference sequence). CDR3 bases: TGTGCCAGCAGCTGGATCGGGTCCTACGAGCAGTACTTC. This translates into CASSWIGSYEQYF.

J is TRBJ1-6 and V is TRBV6-1; D possibly corresponds to TRBD1 (6 bases). Between the trimmed V and J ends, which lost 3 bases and 13 bases, there was a span of 22 bases. Germline loops: CDR1 MNHNS, CDR2 SASEGT. This CDR3 region has 16 residues. Written as DNA, the CDR3 is TGTGCCAGCAGTGAGGGATGGGGGGGCGAAATTCACCCCCTCCACTTT. Residues: CASSEGWGGEIHPLHF.

The chain recombines TRBV18 with TRBJ2-6, with TRBD2 identical over 9 bases. Germline V gene sequence: CDR1 KGHSH, CDR2 LQKENI. The CDR3 has 18 residues. V was pared by 1 base and J by 0 bases, with 4 bases of the junction left unmatched. Written as DNA, the CDR3 is TGTGCCAGCTCACCACGCGCTAGCGGGATCTCTGGGGCCAACGTCCTGACTTTC. Translating it yields CASSPRASGISGANVLTF.

The chain combines TRBV13 with TRBJ2-7; D tentatively fits TRBD1 or TRBD2 (5 bases each). There are 14 residues in the CDR3. V lost 0 bases, J lost 5 bases, and 11 bases lay in between. From germline, CDR1 is PRHDT and CDR2 FYEKMQ (reference sequence). The CDR3, as DNA: TGTGCCAGCAGCTTAGGGCAGGGAGTCGACGAGCAGTACTTC. This sequence encodes CASSLGQGVDEQYF.

This clone came up once. At the DNA level, this CDR3 is encoded by other sequences in the same sample as well. The chain employs TRBV10-3 and TRBJ2-3; 11 bases map to TRBD2. The CDR3 is made up of 14 amino acids. J was trimmed by 3 bases and V by 5 bases; bases with no gene match: 1. The V gene's germline CDR1 is ENHRY and CDR2 SYGVKD. Here the CDR3 DNA reads TGTGCCATCAGTCTAGCGGGAGGAACAGATACGCAGTATTTT. It translates to CAISLAGGTDTQYF.

The gene calls are TRBV25-1 and TRBJ2-3; TRBD1 matches 7 bases. In germline, CDR1 is MGHDK, CDR2 SYGVNS. The V and J ends lost 3 bases and 7 bases, in that order; junction bases with no gene match: 13. The length of the CDR3 is 16 residues. CDR3 nucleotide sequence: TGTGCCAGCAGTGACCTCATACGACAGGGCGTCAATACGCAGTATTTT. This encodes CASSDLIRQGVNTQYF. Together with reference TRBV25-1 and TRBJ2-3, the CDR3 gives the full variable domain: EADIYQTPRYLVIGTGKKITLECSQTMGHDKMYWYQQDPGMELHLIHYSYGVNSTEKGDLSSESTVSRIRTEHFPLTLESARPSHTSQYLCASSDLIRQGVNTQYFGPGTRLTVL.

The chain recombines TRBV4-3 with TRBJ2-5; 9 bases are a match to TRBD2. Germline V gene lookup returns CDR1 LGHNA and CDR2 YSLEER. With 0 bases clipped from V and 5 bases from J, the junction kept 7 bases outside the gene matches. The CDR3 loop spans 16 amino acids. In nucleotides, the CDR3 is TGCGCCAGCAGCCAAGAGCGGGAGGGCCTCATGGAGACCCAGTACTTC. Amino acid sequence: CASSQEREGLMETQYF.

This rearrangement joins TRBV7-9 to TRBJ2-5, with TRBD1 identical over 9 bases. After removal of 6 bases from V and 5 bases from J, the junction contained 10 bases not matched to a gene. Looked up from germline, CDR1 is SEHNR and CDR2 is FQNEAQ (reference sequence). The CDR3 has 15 residues. The CDR3 DNA follows: TGTGCCAGCAGATTCGGGACAGGGTCAGGGGAGACCCAGTACTTC. Translation: CASRFGTGSGETQYF.

The genes are TRBV15 and TRBJ2-7, with D perhaps TRBD2 (6 bases). CDR3 length: 16 residues. V was shortened by 5 bases and J by 0 bases, with 17 bases between the two germline ends. Germline assignment: CDR1 LNHNV and CDR2 YYDKDF (reference sequence). As DNA, the CDR3 is TGTGCCACCAGCCCTCCTGGGACTCAGACCTCCTACGAGCAGTACTTC. Translated: CATSPPGTQTSYEQYF.

This chain's CDR3 is CASSVGQLNTEAFF. The CDR3 DNA reads TGTGCCAGCAGTGTCGGACAGCTGAACACTGAAGCTTTCTTT. V is TRBV2 and J is TRBJ1-1, with a weak D call TRBD1 (6 bases). The CDR3 is 14 amino acids. Germline assignment: CDR1 SNHLY and CDR2 FYNNEI. Between the trimmed V and J ends, which lost 4 bases and 0 bases, there was a span of 9 bases. Full variable domain (rest looked up from reference TRBV2 and TRBJ1-1): EPEVTQTPSHQVTQMGQEVILRCVPISNHLYFYWYRQILGQKVEFLVSFYNNEISEKSEIFDDQFSVERPDGSNFTLKIRSTKLEDSAMYFCASSVGQLNTEAFFGQGTRLTVV.

With regard to this clone: A much larger clone lies one base from this, so it may be a read error. CDR3 in amino acids: CASSWGNTEAFF. DNA of the CDR3: TGTGCCAGCAGCTGGGGGAACACTGAAGCTTTCTTT. This chain joins TRBV14 and TRBJ1-1, with D uncertain. The ends were cut back, 5 bases at V and 1 base at J, with 5 bases in the middle. CDR3 length: 12 amino acids. From germline, CDR1 is SGHDN and CDR2 FVKESK.

This chain connects TRBV4-1 to TRBJ1-5; 7 bases align to TRBD1. With 2 bases clipped from V and 5 bases from J, the junction kept 6 bases outside the gene matches. Germline-derived CDR1 and CDR2 are MGHRA and YSYEKL. The CDR3 extends over 15 amino acids. The DNA for the CDR3 is TGCGCCAGCAGCCAAAGGACAGGTTCGCATCAGCCCCAGCATTTT. This translates into CASSQRTGSHQPQHF.

This clone occurred a few times. V and J are TRBV30 and TRBJ1-2; D unclear. This CDR3 has 8 amino acids. Trimming cost V 6 bases and J 4 bases, with 0 bases left between them. Germline CDR1 is GTSNPN and CDR2 is SVGIG (reference sequence). The CDR3 reads CACYGYTF. The DNA for the CDR3 is TGTGCCTGCTATGGCTACACCTTC.

A note on this clone: This specimen includes other DNA sequences encoding the same CDR3. The chain employs TRBV27 and TRBJ1-1; D may be TRBD1 (6 bases). The CDR3 runs 14 residues. Trimming took off 6 bases at V and 5 bases at J, with 16 bases between the two ends. Germline V gene sequence: CDR1 MNHEY, CDR2 SMNVEV (reference sequence). Written as DNA, the CDR3 is TGTGCCAGCAGCCTTGTGGGGGCAGGGACTGAAGCTTTCTTT. This translates into CASSLVGAGTEAFF.

Details on this clone: Compared with germline, one end of the junction differs, possibly owing to a read error. The rearrangement uses TRBV19 and TRBJ2-3; no definite D call. Germline CDR1 LNHDA, CDR2 SQIVND (reference sequence). This CDR3 contains 11 residues. The CDR3, as DNA: TGTGCCAGTAGTATAGGAGGATGGCAGGTGTTT. Protein product: CASSIGGWQVF.